Following are 3 T cell receptor beta chains from one sample sequenced in a study of blood T cell repertoires in COVID-19. Sequenced by immunoSEQ multiplex PCR; TCRdb stores in-frame clones only, minus some. Among approximately 67,000 clones listed, 85% to 95% were seen once. Sequenced: peripheral blood. These receptor sequences come from an older woman with active COVID-19.

The rearrangement links TRBV28 to TRBJ1-6; 9 positions match TRBD1. There are 15 residues in the CDR3. Unmatched junction bases numbered 11, after V lost 5 bases and J lost 12 bases. In germline, CDR1 is MDHEN, CDR2 SYDVKM. The CDR3 is CASSPPGQGNRPLHF. CDR3 sequence (DNA): TGTGCCAGCAGTCCCCCGGGACAGGGAAATCGACCCCTCCACTTT.

J is TRBJ1-5 and V is TRBV2, with D possibly TRBD1 on 6 matching bases. CDR3 size: 16 residues. Trimming stripped 6 bases from V and 3 bases from J, with 18 bases between. Germline loops: CDR1 SNHLY, CDR2 FYNNEI. The CDR3 loop is CASRETGQSYNQPQHF. The CDR3 DNA is TGTGCCAGCAGAGAGACAGGACAATCCTACAATCAGCCCCAGCATTTT.

The rearrangement links TRBV4-2 to TRBJ2-1; 11 bases line up with TRBD2. The CDR3 sequence is 16 residues long. The V and J ends lost 3 bases and 7 bases, in that order; junction bases with no gene match: 8. CDR1 is LGHNA and CDR2 is YNFKEQ in the germline V gene. As DNA, the CDR3 is TGTGCCAGCAGCCATGCCGGGACTAGCGGCGGTAATGAGCAGTTCTTC. This encodes CASSHAGTSGGNEQFF.